This T cell receptor beta chain was profiled in a study of T cells after somatic rescue of genetic block. This clone was seen a single time. Some clones are missing from TCRdb's copy, which holds only in-frame ones; the method was immunoSEQ multiplex PCR. The sample holds approximately 16,000 clones, roughly 70% seen once. The V and J ends lost 1 base and 3 bases, in that order; junction bases with no gene match: 11. The germline V gene encodes CDR1 SGHDT and CDR2 YYEEEE. This CDR3 is 17 amino acids long. The chain recombines TRBV5-6 with TRBJ2-7; TRBD1 aligns across 9 bases. Material for sequencing was peripheral blood mononuclear cells (PBMCs). This clonotype originated in a man aged 18-30 years. The CDR3 here is CASSLRTWDRDLYEQYF. The CDR3 DNA follows: TGTGCCAGCAGCTTGCGGACGTGGGACAGGGACCTCTACGAGCAGTACTTC.